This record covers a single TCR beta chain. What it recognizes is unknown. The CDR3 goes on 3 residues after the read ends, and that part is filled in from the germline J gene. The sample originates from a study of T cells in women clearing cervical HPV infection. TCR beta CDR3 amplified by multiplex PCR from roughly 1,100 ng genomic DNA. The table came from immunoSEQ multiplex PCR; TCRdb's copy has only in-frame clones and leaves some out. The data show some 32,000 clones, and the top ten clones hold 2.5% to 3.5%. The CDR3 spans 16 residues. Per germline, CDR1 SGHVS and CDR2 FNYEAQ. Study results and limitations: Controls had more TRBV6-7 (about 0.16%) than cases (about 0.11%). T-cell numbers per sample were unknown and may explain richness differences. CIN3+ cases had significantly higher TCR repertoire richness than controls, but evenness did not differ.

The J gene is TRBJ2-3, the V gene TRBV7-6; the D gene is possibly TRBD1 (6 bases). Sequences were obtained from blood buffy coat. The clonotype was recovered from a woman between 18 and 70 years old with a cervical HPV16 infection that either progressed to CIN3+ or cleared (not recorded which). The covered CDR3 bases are TGTGCCAGCAGCCCGACCCGATTCAGGGGAGAAGAGACG. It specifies CASSPTRFRGEET. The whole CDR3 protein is CASSPTRFRGEETQYF.